The present TCR beta chain was sequenced within a study of blood T cell repertoires in COVID-19 (TCRdb year 2020). With regard to the full study: Samples from collaborators originated in the United States, Italy and Spain and spanned both the acute and convalescent phases of COVID-19. The material from the prospective study consisted of cDNA or gDNA derived from T cells, B-cell-depleted T cells, or PBMCs. The dataset comprised deeply sampled blood TCRbeta repertoires from subjects exposed to, actively infected with, or recovered from COVID-19. The repertoires were released in a freely available public database meant as a resource for research on the immune response to SARS-CoV-2. The samples were drawn from two sources: the first 160 participants of the ongoing ImmuneRACE study, and 1,200 or so subjects contributed by 6 global collaborators. The sample metadata nearly always contained a de-identified subject ID, COVID-19 status, age in years and sex. HLA class I and class II types, where available, came from metadata supplied by the sample provider rather than from assay-based typing. General conclusions and limits of the study: Clinical and demographic metadata were provided uncurated, with the amount varying by source and participant.

As regards this clone: Its specific antigen is unknown. Qualities for individual bases were not recorded, and no much larger clone is one base off.

The immunoSEQ Assay, a bias-controlled multiplex PCR, was used to amplify TCRbeta CDR3 regions from genomic DNA. The source study handled its data this way. Nucleated cell counts per sample were estimated from amplification of reference gene primers within the assay. To quantify the absolute abundance of each unique TCRbeta CDR3 rearrangement, sequence reads were collapsed and filtered. For each sample, productive Simpson clonality was calculated as the square root of Simpson's diversity index over productive rearrangements. This immuneACCESS table, as held by TCRdb, lists in-frame sequences with V and J called but not all clones. Of the missing ones, under half trace to an unresolved V gene in checked studies; the others have no known cause. V and J calls and clone size are copied from that table; D and trimming were computed from the DNA. A total of approximately 290,000 clones appear in this sample, roughly 90% of them only once. Of the sample, roughly 1.1% falls within the top ten clones.

In the prospective study, participants were roughly 18 to 100 years old, resided in about two dozen geographic areas of the United States, and were enrolled through a virtual design. In the prospective study, cohorts were assigned on the basis of participant-reported clinical history obtained from a screening survey and a study questionnaire. ImmuneRACE Cohort 3 recovered participants were defined by two consecutive negative NP/OP PCR tests, healthcare professional clearance, or symptom resolution. In the prospective study, whole blood, serum and a nasopharyngeal or oropharyngeal swab were collected from each participant by mobile phlebotomists. Over an approximately 2-month period, participants in the prospective study had the option of providing additional blood draws and questionnaires. Prospective study blood samples were shipped either frozen or at room temperature before DNA extraction. The germline V and J ends show losses of 7 bases and 3 bases respectively, and no gene match explains 4 bases of the junction. The germline V gene encodes CDR1 KGHDR and CDR2 SFDVKD. Spanning cysteine to phenylalanine, the CDR3 consists of 13 amino acids. The read is trimmed to its CDR3 DNA, 39 bases read in frame from base 1.

The sequence came from a woman aged 25 to 39 who had recovered from COVID-19. The rearranged chain carries TRBV24-1 and TRBJ1-1, and TRBD1 aligns with 7 junction nucleotides. Sequenced input: PBMCs or T cells enriched from blood (not recorded which). The CDR3 loop reads CATRGTAYTEAFF. The sequenced DNA: TGTGCCACCAGGGGGACAGCATACACTGAAGCTTTCTTT.